A single sample is the source of the 25 T cell receptor beta chains below, sequenced in a study of graft-versus-host responses after intestinal transplantation. Which antigens these TCRs recognize remains unknown. The protocol was immunoSEQ multiplex PCR, while the TCRdb copy is restricted to in-frame clones and leaves out a portion. The sample contains about 120,000 clones, 85% to 95% of which appear only once. Specimen: unstimulated CD4+ T cells sorted from spleen or lymph node cells, collected before intestinal transplant. These receptors were obtained from a human donor who received an intestinal transplant.

This chain joins TRBV5-1 and TRBJ2-5; 11 bases align to TRBD2. This CDR3 contains 17 residues. The germline gives CDR1 SGHRS, CDR2 YFSETQ. Germline trimming cut 3 bases from V and 3 bases from J; bases unmatched to any gene: 10. This chain's CDR3 is CASSSRPTSGVEETQYF. The CDR3, as DNA: TGCGCCAGCAGCTCCCGCCCGACTAGCGGGGTCGAAGAGACCCAGTACTTC.

This clone came up a few times. This rearrangement joins TRBV6-1 to TRBJ1-3; D gene unclear. This CDR3 has 15 residues. CDR1 MNHNS and CDR2 SASEGT come from the germline V gene. V gave up 7 bases and J gave up 0 bases, with 13 bases separating them. The CDR3 here is CASTSRFRSGNTIYF. The CDR3 nucleotides are TGTGCCAGCACCTCCCGTTTTCGCTCTGGAAACACCATATATTTT.

The V and J genes are TRBV19 and TRBJ2-2; D might be TRBD2 (5 bases). The CDR3 extends over 15 amino acids. V lost 4 bases, J lost 3 bases, and 12 bases lay in between. In germline, CDR1 is LNHDA, CDR2 SQIVND (reference sequence). CDR3 DNA sequence: TGTGCCAGTAGTAGTAGAGGAGGCTACACCGGGGAGCTGTTTTTT. Protein: CASSSRGGYTGELFF.

The genes are TRBV19 and TRBJ1-1; D is undetermined. This CDR3 spans 14 amino acids. V lost 1 base to trimming and J lost 5 bases, with 11 bases between them. Germline V lookup: CDR1 LNHDA, CDR2 SQIVND (reference sequence). CDR3 nucleotide sequence: TGTGCCAGTAGTATAGTCGGTAGGGAGACTGAAGCTTTCTTT. It codes for CASSIVGRETEAFF. Variable domain in full (rest from reference TRBV19 and TRBJ1-1): DGGITQSPKYLFRKEGQNVTLSCEQNLNHDAMYWYRQDPGQGLRLIYYSQIVNDFQKGDIAEGYSVSREKKESFPLTVTSAQKNPTAFYLCASSIVGRETEAFFGQGTRLTVV.

V gene TRBV2 combines with J gene TRBJ2-1, with TRBD2 identical over 8 bases. V lost 6 bases to trimming and J lost 3 bases; unmatched junction nucleotides: 7. Germline CDR1 SNHLY, CDR2 FYNNEI. The CDR3 is made up of 15 amino acids. Here the CDR3 DNA reads TGTGCCAGCAGCGGACTAGCTGGTATCTACAATGAGCAGTTCTTC. It encodes CASSGLAGIYNEQFF.

J is TRBJ2-7 and V is TRBV5-1; TRBD1 aligns across 7 bases. Germline CDR1 and CDR2: SGHRS and YFSETQ. V gave up 4 bases and J gave up 0 bases; unmatched junction bases: 10. CDR3 size: 16 residues. DNA for the CDR3: TGCGCCAGCAGCAGGATCGGACAGGTGAGCTCCTACGAGCAGTACTTC. Its protein product is CASSRIGQVSSYEQYF.

The chain is built from TRBV25-1 and TRBJ2-7; D not certain. In germline, CDR1 is MGHDK, CDR2 SYGVNS. Trimming removed 6 bases at V and 0 bases at J, with 9 bases between. CDR3 length: 13 residues. CDR3 DNA sequence: TGTGCCAGCAGGGACGGAAGCTCCTACGAGCAGTACTTC. Protein product: CASRDGSSYEQYF.

The V and J genes are TRBV27 and TRBJ1-1, with D perhaps matching TRBD1 (6 bases). CDR3 length: 18 residues. Germline V CDR1 and CDR2: MNHEY, SMNVEV (reference sequence). Trimming removed 1 base from V and 1 base from J, with 19 bases in between. The CDR3 DNA is TGTGCCAGCAGTTTATACGTGGGAGGGGGGCAGGGGAACACTGAAGCTTTCTTT. It translates to CASSLYVGGGQGNTEAFF.

The rearrangement links TRBV5-1 to TRBJ2-7; either TRBD1 or TRBD2 may fit D (5 bases each). V was cut by 0 bases and J by 0 bases, with 10 bases left in between. CDR1 and CDR2 from the germline V gene are SGHRS and YFSETQ. This CDR3 is 15 amino acids long. CDR3 DNA sequence: TGCGCCAGCAGCTTGGCAGCAGGGAGCTCCTACGAGCAGTACTTC. It specifies CASSLAAGSSYEQYF.

This clone was found a few times. The chain has TRBV7-9 and TRBJ2-6; possibly TRBD1 for D (6 bases). The V gene lost 1 base and the J gene lost 2 bases, with 9 bases spanning the gap. Per germline, CDR1 SEHNR and CDR2 FQNEAQ (reference sequence). The CDR3 has 16 residues. The CDR3 reads CASSLVGAAGANVLTF. The CDR3 coding sequence is TGTGCCAGCAGCTTAGTGGGGGCGGCTGGGGCCAACGTCCTGACTTTC.

The chain links TRBV2 to TRBJ1-1; perhaps TRBD1 as D (5 bases). Germline V lookup: CDR1 SNHLY, CDR2 FYNNEI. V lost 4 bases, J lost 2 bases, and 11 bases lay in between. The CDR3 contains 14 residues. The DNA of the CDR3 is TGTGCCAGCAGTGTGAGAGGGGTAAACACTGAAGCTTTCTTT. Its translation is CASSVRGVNTEAFF.

The chain couples TRBV5-1 to TRBJ2-3; D not certain. Looked up from germline, CDR1 is SGHRS and CDR2 is YFSETQ. This CDR3 has 12 amino acids. V lost 2 bases to trimming and J lost 3 bases, with 4 bases between them. The CDR3 DNA reads as TGCGCCAGCAGCTTCGTTACAGATACGCAGTATTTT. This codes for CASSFVTDTQYF.

This chain joins TRBV11-2 and TRBJ1-1; D unresolved. Trimming shortened V by 2 bases and J by 4 bases, and 11 bases separated the two germline ends. Germline V gene lookup returns CDR1 SGHAT and CDR2 FQNNGV. The CDR3 has 14 residues. DNA of the CDR3: TGTGCCAGCAGCTTAAGCGCAGGCGCCACTGAAGCTTTCTTT. Translated, it gives CASSLSAGATEAFF. Together with reference TRBV11-2 and TRBJ1-1, the CDR3 gives the full variable domain: EAGVAQSPRYKIIEKRQSVAFWCNPISGHATLYWYQQILGQGPKLLIQFQNNGVVDDSQLPKDRFSAERLKGVDSTLKIQPAKLEDSAVYLCASSLSAGATEAFFGQGTRLTVV.

The V and J genes are TRBV30 and TRBJ1-3; D not certain. Germline CDR1 GTSNPN, CDR2 SVGIG (reference sequence). The CDR3 consists of 13 residues. V shed 0 bases and J shed 1 base, with 4 bases lying between them. This chain's CDR3 is CAWSVGSGNTIYF. The CDR3 nucleotides read TGTGCCTGGAGTGTTGGATCTGGAAACACCATATATTTT.

The rearrangement links TRBV19 to TRBJ2-3; 7 nucleotides line up with TRBD1. Unmatched junction bases numbered 15, after V lost 8 bases and J lost 13 bases. This CDR3 is built from 13 residues. Germline V gives CDR1 LNHDA, CDR2 SQIVND (reference sequence). The CDR3 coding sequence is TGTGCCAGTCGTCAACTGATGACAGGGACCAAGTATTTT. Its protein product is CASRQLMTGTKYF.

This chain connects TRBV19 to TRBJ2-1; 7 nucleotides agree with TRBD2. Looked up from germline, CDR1 is LNHDA and CDR2 is SQIVND (reference sequence). The CDR3 extends over 14 amino acids. Trimming cost V 10 bases and J 1 base; bases outside gene matches: 7. CDR3 amino acids: CAISMGGSYNEQFF. For the CDR3, the DNA is TGTGCCATCAGTATGGGGGGGTCCTACAATGAGCAGTTCTTC.

CDR3: CASHRVSGEKLFF. CDR3 in DNA: TGTGCCAGTCACAGGGTCTCGGGTGAAAAACTGTTTTTT. This sequence joins TRBV19 and TRBJ1-4, with a possible D match to TRBD1 (6 bases). Germline V gene sequence: CDR1 LNHDA, CDR2 SQIVND (reference sequence). There are 13 residues in the CDR3. The V gene lost 8 bases and the J gene lost 7 bases, with 14 bases spanning the gap.

CDR3 loop: CASSTGPQDGSYEQYF. CDR3 DNA sequence: TGTGCCAGTAGCACCGGGCCCCAAGATGGCTCCTACGAGCAGTACTTC. The rearrangement joins TRBV19 to TRBJ2-7; D is unresolved. The CDR3 consists of 16 residues. The V gene's germline CDR1 is LNHDA and CDR2 SQIVND (reference sequence). The V and J ends lost 6 bases and 0 bases respectively, with 18 bases between them.

CDR3 sequence (DNA): TGTGCCACCGCTCTGCTTGTCGGGGTCTCTGGGGAGCTGTTTTTT. Amino acid sequence: CATALLVGVSGELFF. V usage is TRBV27 and J usage is TRBJ2-2; D is perhaps TRBD2 (5 bases). V was cut by 10 bases and J by 8 bases, with 23 bases left in between. Germline CDR1 MNHEY, CDR2 SMNVEV (reference sequence). The CDR3 loop spans 15 amino acids.

This clone has just a few counts. The chain carries TRBV19 and TRBJ2-7; 13 bases agree with TRBD2. The CDR3 extends over 16 amino acids. The germline CDR1 and CDR2 sequences are LNHDA and SQIVND (reference sequence). Unmatched junction bases numbered 5, after V lost 3 bases and J lost 3 bases. In DNA form, the CDR3 reads TGTGCCAGTAGTATCAGGACTAGCGGGAGAATCTACGAGCAGTACTTC. This gives the protein CASSIRTSGRIYEQYF.

This clone was observed a single time. The chain is built from TRBV9 and TRBJ2-1; D gene unclear. Germline loops: CDR1 SGDLS, CDR2 YYNGEE. The CDR3 covers 13 residues. V was trimmed by 4 bases and J by 0 bases, leaving 5 bases between them. The CDR3 DNA sequence: TGTGCCAGCAGCCCAAGCTCCTACAATGAGCAGTTCTTC. Translated, it gives CASSPSSYNEQFF.

The chain recombines TRBV19 with TRBJ1-3, with D unresolved. The CDR3 length is 12 residues. CDR1 is LNHDA and CDR2 is SQIVND in the germline V gene (reference sequence). Trimming removed 5 bases at V and 4 bases at J, with 6 bases between. The CDR3: CASSLGGNTIYF. The CDR3, as DNA: TGTGCCAGTAGTCTCGGAGGAAACACCATATATTTT.

V is TRBV18 and J is TRBJ2-1, with 13 bases aligning to TRBD2. The CDR3 is 15 residues long. Trimming removed 3 bases from V and 7 bases from J; junction bases left unmatched: 3. Germline CDR1 KGHSH, CDR2 LQKENI. The CDR3 sequence is CASSPPGLAGNEQFF. DNA for the CDR3: TGTGCCAGCTCACCTCCGGGACTAGCGGGGAATGAGCAGTTCTTC. Together with reference TRBV18 and TRBJ2-1, the CDR3 gives the full variable domain: NAGVMQNPRHLVRRRGQEARLRCSPMKGHSHVYWYRQLPEEGLKFMVYLQKENIIDESGMPKERFSAEFPKEGPSILRIQQVVRGDSAAYFCASSPPGLAGNEQFFGPGTRLTVL.

This chain links TRBV21-1 with TRBJ1-5. TRBV21-1 is given as a pseudogene. The CDR3 covers 15 residues. The CDR3 coding sequence is TGTGCCAGCAGCAAGGGAACCCCATGGGATCAGCCCCAGCATTTT. Translation: CASSKGTPWDQPQHF.

The chain employs TRBV2 and TRBJ1-5; perhaps TRBD1 as D (5 bases). Trimming left V 5 bases short and J 5 bases short, with 10 bases between. This CDR3 comprises 13 residues. Germline V gene data show CDR1 as SNHLY and CDR2 as FYNNEI. Here the CDR3 reads CASSRTFYQPQHF. CDR3 nucleotides: TGTGCCAGCAGTCGGACATTCTATCAGCCCCAGCATTTT.